This entry features one T cell receptor beta chain sequence. Other DNA sequences in this sample translate to the same CDR3. The entry originates in a study of control samples from healthy donors and cancer patients. CDR3 length equals 13 residues. CDR1 SGDLS and CDR2 YYNGEE come from the germline V gene. V was pared by 1 base and J by 5 bases, with 6 bases between. The repertoire was sequenced with immunoSEQ multiplex PCR; TCRdb's copy has only in-frame clones and lacks some. The sample lists fewer than 110,000 clones, about 89% occurring once. This clonotype originated in a man aged 25 to 40 in good health. V gene TRBV9 combines with J gene TRBJ2-2; no clear D. The specimen was blood. CDR3 nucleotide sequence: TGTGCCAGCAGCGTATGGGGAACCGGGGAGCTGTTTTTT. Translation gives CASSVWGTGELFF.